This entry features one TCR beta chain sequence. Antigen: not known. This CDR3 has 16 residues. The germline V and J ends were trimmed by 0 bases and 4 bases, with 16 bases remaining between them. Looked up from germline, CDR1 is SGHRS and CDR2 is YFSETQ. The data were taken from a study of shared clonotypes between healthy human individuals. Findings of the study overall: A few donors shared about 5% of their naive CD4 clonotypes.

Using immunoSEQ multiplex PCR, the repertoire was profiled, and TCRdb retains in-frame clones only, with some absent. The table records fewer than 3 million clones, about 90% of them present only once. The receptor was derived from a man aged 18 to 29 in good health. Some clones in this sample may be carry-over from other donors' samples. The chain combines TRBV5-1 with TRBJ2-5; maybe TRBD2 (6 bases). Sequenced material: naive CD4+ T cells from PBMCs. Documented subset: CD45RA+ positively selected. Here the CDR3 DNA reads TGCGCCAGCAGCTTGGGGGTAGCGGTGGCAGGAGAGACCCAGTACTTC. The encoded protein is CASSLGVAVAGETQYF.